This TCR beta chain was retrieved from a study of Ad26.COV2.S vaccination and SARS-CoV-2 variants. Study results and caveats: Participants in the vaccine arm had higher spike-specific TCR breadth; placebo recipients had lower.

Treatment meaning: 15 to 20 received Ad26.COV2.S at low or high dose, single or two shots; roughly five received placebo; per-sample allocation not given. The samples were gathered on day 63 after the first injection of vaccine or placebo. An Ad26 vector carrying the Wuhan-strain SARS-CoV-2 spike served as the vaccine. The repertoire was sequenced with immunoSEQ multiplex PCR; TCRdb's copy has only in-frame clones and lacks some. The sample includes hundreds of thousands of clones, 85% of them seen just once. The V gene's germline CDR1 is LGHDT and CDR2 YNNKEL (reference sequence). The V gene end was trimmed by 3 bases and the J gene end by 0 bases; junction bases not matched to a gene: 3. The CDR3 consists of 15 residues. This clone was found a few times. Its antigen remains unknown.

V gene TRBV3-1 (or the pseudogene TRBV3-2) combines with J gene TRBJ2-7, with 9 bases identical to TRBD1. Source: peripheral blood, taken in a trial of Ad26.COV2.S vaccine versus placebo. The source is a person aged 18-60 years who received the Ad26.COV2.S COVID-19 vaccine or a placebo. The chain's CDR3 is CASSHDRGNSYEQYF. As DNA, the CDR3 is TGTGCCAGCAGCCACGACAGGGGGAACTCCTACGAGCAGTACTTC.